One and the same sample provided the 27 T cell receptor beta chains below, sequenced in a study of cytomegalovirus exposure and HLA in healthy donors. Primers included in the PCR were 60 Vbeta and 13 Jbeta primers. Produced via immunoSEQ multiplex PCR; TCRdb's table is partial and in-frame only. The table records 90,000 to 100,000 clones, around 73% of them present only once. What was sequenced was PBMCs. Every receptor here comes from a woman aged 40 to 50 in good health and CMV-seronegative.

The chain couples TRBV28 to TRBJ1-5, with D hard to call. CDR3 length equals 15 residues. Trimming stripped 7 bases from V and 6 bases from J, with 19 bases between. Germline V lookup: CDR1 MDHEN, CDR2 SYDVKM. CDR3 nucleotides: TGTGCCAGCACCCCTATGATAGAGGGCGGTCAGCCCCAGCATTTT. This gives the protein CASTPMIEGGQPQHF. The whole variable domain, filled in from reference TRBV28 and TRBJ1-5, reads DVKVTQSSRYLVKRTGEKVFLECVQDMDHENMFWYRQDPGLGLRLIYFSYDVKMKEKGDIPEGYSVSREKKERFSLILESASTNQTSMYLCASTPMIEGGQPQHFGDGTRLSIL.

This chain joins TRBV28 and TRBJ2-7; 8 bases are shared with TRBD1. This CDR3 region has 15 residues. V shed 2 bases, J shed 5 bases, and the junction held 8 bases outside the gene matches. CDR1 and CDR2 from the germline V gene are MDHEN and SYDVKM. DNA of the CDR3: TGTGCCAGCAGTTTACTCGGACAGGGATATGACGAGCAGTACTTC. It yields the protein CASSLLGQGYDEQYF. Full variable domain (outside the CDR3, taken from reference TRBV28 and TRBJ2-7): DVKVTQSSRYLVKRTGEKVFLECVQDMDHENMFWYRQDPGLGLRLIYFSYDVKMKEKGDIPEGYSVSREKKERFSLILESASTNQTSMYLCASSLLGQGYDEQYFGPGTRLTVT.

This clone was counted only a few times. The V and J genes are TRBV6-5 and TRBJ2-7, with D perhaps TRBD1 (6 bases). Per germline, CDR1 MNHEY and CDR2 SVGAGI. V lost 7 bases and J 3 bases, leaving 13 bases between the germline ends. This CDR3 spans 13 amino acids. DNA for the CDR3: TGTGCCAGCACACAGGGAGTAGGCTACGAGCAGTACTTC. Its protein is CASTQGVGYEQYF.

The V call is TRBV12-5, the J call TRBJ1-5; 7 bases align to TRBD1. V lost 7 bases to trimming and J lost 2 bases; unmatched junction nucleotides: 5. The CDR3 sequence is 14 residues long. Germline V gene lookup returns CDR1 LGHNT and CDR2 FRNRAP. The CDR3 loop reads CASASGTGNQPQHF. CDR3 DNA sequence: TGTGCTAGTGCCTCAGGGACAGGCAATCAGCCCCAGCATTTT.

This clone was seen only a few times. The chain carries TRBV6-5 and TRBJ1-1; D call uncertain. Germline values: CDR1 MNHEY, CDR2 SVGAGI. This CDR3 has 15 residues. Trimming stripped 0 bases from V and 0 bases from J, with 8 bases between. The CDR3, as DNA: TGTGCCAGCAGTTACTCGCGACATTTGAACACTGAAGCTTTCTTT. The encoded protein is CASSYSRHLNTEAFF.

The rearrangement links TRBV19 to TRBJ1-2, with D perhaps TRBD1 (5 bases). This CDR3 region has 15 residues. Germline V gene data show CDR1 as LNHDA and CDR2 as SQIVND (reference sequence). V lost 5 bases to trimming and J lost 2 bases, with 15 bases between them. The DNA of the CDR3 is TGTGCCAGTAGTTCCGGGGGTCGGAGCAACTATGGCTACACCTTC. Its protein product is CASSSGGRSNYGYTF.

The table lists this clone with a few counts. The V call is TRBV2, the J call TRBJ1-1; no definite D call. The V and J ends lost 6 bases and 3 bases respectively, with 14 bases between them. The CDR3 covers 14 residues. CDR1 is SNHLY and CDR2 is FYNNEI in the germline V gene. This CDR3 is CASSANQADTEAFF. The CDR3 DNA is TGTGCCAGCAGCGCGAATCAGGCAGACACTGAAGCTTTCTTT.

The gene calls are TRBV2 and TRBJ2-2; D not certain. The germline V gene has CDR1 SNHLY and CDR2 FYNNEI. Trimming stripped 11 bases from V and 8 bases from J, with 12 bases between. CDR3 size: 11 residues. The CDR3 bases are TGTGCCGCCTACGTCGGGGGGGAGCTGTTTTTT. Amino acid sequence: CAAYVGGELFF.

The CDR3 sequence is CATSEQDTQYF. CDR3 bases: TGTGCCACCAGCGAGCAAGATACGCAGTATTTT. V gene TRBV15 combines with J gene TRBJ2-3; D is undetermined. The CDR3 has 11 residues. Germline V gives CDR1 LNHNV, CDR2 YYDKDF (reference sequence). V shed 5 bases and J shed 5 bases, with 5 bases lying between them.

CDR3 nucleotide sequence: TGCGCCAGCAGCTTGGCAGGGTTGGGTGGAAACACCATATATTTT. Protein sequence: CASSLAGLGGNTIYF. The chain carries TRBV5-1 and TRBJ1-3; D is perhaps TRBD1 (5 bases). This CDR3 is 15 amino acids long. V was shortened by 0 bases and J by 3 bases, with 10 bases between the two germline ends. The V gene's germline CDR1 is SGHRS and CDR2 YFSETQ.

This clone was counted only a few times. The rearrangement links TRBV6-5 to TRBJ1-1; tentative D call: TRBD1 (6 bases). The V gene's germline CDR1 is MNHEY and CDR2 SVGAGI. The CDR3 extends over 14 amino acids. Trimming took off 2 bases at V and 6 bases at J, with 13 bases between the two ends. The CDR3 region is CASSYGAGAAEAFF. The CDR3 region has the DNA TGTGCCAGCAGTTACGGGGCAGGGGCCGCTGAAGCTTTCTTT.

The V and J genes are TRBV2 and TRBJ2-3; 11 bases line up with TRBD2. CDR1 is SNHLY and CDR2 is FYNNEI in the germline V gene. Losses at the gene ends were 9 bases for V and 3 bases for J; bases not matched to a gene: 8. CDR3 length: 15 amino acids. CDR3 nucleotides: TGTGCCAGGATGACTAGCGGGATTGAGACAGATACGCAGTATTTT. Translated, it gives CARMTSGIETDTQYF.

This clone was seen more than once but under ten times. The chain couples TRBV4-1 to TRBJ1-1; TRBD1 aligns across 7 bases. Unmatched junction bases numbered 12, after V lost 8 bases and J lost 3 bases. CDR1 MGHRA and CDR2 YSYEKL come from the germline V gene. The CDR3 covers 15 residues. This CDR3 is CASSPEEGADTEAFF. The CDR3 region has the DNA TGCGCCAGCTCCCCGGAGGAGGGGGCAGACACTGAAGCTTTCTTT.

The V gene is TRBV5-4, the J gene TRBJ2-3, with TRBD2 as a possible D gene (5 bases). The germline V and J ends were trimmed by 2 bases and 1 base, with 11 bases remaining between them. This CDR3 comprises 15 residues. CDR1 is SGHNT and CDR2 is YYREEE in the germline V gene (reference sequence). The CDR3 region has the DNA TGTGCCAGCAGCTTTCCGGGAAGCCGCACAGATACGCAGTATTTT. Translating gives CASSFPGSRTDTQYF. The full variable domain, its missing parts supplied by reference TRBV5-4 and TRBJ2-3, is ETGVTQSPTHLIKTRGQQVTLRCSSQSGHNTVSWYQQALGQGPQFIFQYYREEENGRGNFPPRFSGLQFPNYSSELNVNALELDDSALYLCASSFPGSRTDTQYFGPGTRLTVL.

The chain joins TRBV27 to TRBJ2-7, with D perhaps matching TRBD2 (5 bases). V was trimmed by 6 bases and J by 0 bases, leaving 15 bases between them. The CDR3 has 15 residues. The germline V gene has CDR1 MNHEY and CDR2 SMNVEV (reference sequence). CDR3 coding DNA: TGTGCCAGCAGGGACCCTCGGAGGAGCTCCTACGAGCAGTACTTC. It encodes CASRDPRRSSYEQYF.

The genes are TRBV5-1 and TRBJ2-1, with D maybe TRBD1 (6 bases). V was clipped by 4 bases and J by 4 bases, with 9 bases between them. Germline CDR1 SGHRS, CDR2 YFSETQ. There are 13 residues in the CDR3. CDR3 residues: CASSPGQYNEQFF. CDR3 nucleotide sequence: TGCGCCAGCAGCCCGGGACAATACAATGAGCAGTTCTTC.

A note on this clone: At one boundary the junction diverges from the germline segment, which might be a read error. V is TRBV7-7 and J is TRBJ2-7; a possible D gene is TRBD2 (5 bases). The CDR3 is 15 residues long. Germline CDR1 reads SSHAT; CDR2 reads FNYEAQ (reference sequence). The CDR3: CASSLAVGDSYEQYF. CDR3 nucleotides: TGTGCTAGCAGCTTAGCCGTCGGGGATTCCTACGAGCAGTACTTC.

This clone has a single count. CDR3 DNA: TGTGCCAGCTCACCCCCCACCAAAAGGGGAGGGGAGACCCAGTACTTC. It specifies CASSPPTKRGGETQYF. The chain is built from TRBV18 and TRBJ2-5; 7 bases match TRBD2. The CDR3 runs 16 residues. Germline trimming cut 3 bases from V and 5 bases from J; bases unmatched to any gene: 12. CDR1 is KGHSH and CDR2 is LQKENI in the germline V gene.

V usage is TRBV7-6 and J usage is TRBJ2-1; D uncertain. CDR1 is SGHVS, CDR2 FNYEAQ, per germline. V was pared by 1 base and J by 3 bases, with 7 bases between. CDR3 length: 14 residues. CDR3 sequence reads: CASSLGESYNEQFF. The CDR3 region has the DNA TGTGCCAGCAGCTTAGGTGAGAGCTACAATGAGCAGTTCTTC.

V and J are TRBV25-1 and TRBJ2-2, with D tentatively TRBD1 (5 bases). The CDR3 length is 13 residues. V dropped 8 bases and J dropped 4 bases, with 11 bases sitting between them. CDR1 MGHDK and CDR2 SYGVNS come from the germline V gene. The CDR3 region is CASDSGFTGELFF. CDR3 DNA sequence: TGTGCCAGCGACTCAGGGTTCACCGGGGAGCTGTTTTTT. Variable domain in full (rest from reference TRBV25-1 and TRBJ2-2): EADIYQTPRYLVIGTGKKITLECSQTMGHDKMYWYQQDPGMELHLIHYSYGVNSTEKGDLSSESTVSRIRTEHFPLTLESARPSHTSQYLCASDSGFTGELFFGEGSRLTVL.

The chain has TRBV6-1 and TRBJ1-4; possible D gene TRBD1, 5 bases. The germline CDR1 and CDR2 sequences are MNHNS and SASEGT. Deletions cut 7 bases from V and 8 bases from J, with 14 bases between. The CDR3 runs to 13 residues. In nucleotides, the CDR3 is TGTGCCAGCAACCAGGGTTTGAGAGAAAAACTGTTTTTT. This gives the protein CASNQGLREKLFF.

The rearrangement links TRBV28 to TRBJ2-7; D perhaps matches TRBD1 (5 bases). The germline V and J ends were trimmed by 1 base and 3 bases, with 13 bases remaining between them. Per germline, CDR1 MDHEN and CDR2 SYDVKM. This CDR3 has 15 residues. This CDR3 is CASSLSQGLIYEQYF. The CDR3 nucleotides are TGTGCCAGCAGTTTATCCCAGGGTCTGATCTACGAGCAGTACTTC.

The CDR3 spells CASSLTSGSYEQYF. CDR3 sequence (DNA): TGTGCCAGCAGCTTAACAAGCGGGAGCTACGAGCAGTACTTC. This chain links TRBV7-2 with TRBJ2-7; 8 bases match TRBD2. J gave up 3 bases and V 2 bases, and 3 bases lay outside the gene matches. Germline-derived CDR1 and CDR2 are SGHTA and FQGNSA. This CDR3 spans 14 amino acids.

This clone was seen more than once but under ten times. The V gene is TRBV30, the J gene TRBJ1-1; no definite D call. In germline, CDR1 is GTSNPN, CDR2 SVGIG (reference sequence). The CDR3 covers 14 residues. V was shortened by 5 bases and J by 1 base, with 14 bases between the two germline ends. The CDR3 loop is CAWFRSTENTEAFF. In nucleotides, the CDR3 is TGTGCCTGGTTCCGATCTACAGAGAACACTGAAGCTTTCTTT.

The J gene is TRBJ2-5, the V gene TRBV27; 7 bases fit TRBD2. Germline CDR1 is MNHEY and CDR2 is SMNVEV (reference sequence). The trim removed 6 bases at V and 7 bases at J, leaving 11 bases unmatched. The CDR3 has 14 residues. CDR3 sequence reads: CASSQLAPGGTQYF. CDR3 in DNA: TGTGCCAGCAGCCAACTAGCGCCCGGGGGGACCCAGTACTTC.

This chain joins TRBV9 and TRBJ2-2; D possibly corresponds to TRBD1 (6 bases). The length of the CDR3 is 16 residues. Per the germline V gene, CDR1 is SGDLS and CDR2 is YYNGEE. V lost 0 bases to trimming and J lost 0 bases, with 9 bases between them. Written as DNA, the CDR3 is TGTGCCAGCAGCGTAGGGACAGCGGCGAACACCGGGGAGCTGTTTTTT. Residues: CASSVGTAANTGELFF.

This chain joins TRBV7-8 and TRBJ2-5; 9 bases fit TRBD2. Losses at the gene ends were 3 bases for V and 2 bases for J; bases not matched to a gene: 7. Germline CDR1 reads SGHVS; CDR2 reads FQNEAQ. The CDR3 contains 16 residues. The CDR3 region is CASSFRRAGGQETQYF. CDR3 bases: TGTGCCAGCAGCTTCAGGAGGGCGGGAGGGCAAGAGACCCAGTACTTC. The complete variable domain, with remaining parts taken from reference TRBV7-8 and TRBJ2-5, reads GAGVSQSPRYKVAKRGQDVALRCDPISGHVSLFWYQQALGQGPEFLTYFQNEAQLDKSGLPSDRFFAERPEGSVSTLKIQRTQQEDSAVYLCASSFRRAGGQETQYFGPGTRLLVL.